This T cell receptor beta chain derives from a study of response to subunit inactivated influenza vaccine (dated by TCRdb to 2016 to 2018). Notes on the research overall: Deep quantitative profiling of the T cell receptor repertoire was used in the study to follow responses to a trivalent subunit inactivated influenza vaccine.

The library was produced with RT-PCR. TCRdb records Illumina HiSeq 2500 as the sequencer. TCRdb itself trimmed the public reads at Q25 with fastp, ran MiXCR and retained productive beta chains. Identical CDR3 protein sequences are pooled into one entry, listed with their most common genes and DNA. The sample has hundreds of thousands of distinct CDR3 sequences on record, less than 15% of them singletons. The top ten clonotypes cover about 7.4% of the sample. At the junction V is shortened by 5 bases and J by 6 bases, with 24 bases in between. The CDR3 holds 17 amino acids from the cysteine to the phenylalanine. Only the CDR3 part of the read is kept: 51 bases, read in frame from the first base. The germline V gene yields SGHRS for CDR1 and YFSETQ for CDR2. The investigation overall reported the following: According to the authors, only a limited number of new T cells may be recruited by each seasonal influenza vaccination.

Points on this clonotype: Its cognate antigen has yet to be identified. No qualities accompany the bases; no much larger clone lies one base away.

The sequencing here drew on PBMCs from blood, taken around 14 days before vaccination. The TCR comes from a man between 45 and 60 years old who received an inactivated influenza vaccine. Donor details come from another sample of the same person, matched by shared clones. The chain employs TRBV5-1 and TRBJ2-1, and TRBD1 may be the D gene, going by 5 matching bases. Here is the DNA: TGCGCCAGCAGGCGACAGTCCCAAGGAGCCTACAGCAATGAGCAGTTCTTC. Its coded protein is CASRRQSQGAYSNEQFF.